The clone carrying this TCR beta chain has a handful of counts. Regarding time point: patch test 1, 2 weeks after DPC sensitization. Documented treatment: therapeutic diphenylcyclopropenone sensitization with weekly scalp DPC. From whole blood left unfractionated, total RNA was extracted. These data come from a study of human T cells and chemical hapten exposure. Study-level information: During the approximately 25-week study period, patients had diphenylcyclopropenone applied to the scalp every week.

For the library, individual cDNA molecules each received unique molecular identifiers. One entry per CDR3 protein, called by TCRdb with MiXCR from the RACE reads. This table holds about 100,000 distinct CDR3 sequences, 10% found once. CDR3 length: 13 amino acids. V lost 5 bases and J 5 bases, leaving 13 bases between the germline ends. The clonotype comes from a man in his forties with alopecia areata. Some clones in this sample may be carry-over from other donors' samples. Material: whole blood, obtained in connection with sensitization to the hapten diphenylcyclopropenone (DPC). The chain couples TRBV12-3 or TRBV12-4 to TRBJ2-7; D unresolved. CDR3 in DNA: TGTGCCAGCAGTCTAGTGGCGTCCCACGAGCAGTACTTC. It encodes CASSLVASHEQYF.